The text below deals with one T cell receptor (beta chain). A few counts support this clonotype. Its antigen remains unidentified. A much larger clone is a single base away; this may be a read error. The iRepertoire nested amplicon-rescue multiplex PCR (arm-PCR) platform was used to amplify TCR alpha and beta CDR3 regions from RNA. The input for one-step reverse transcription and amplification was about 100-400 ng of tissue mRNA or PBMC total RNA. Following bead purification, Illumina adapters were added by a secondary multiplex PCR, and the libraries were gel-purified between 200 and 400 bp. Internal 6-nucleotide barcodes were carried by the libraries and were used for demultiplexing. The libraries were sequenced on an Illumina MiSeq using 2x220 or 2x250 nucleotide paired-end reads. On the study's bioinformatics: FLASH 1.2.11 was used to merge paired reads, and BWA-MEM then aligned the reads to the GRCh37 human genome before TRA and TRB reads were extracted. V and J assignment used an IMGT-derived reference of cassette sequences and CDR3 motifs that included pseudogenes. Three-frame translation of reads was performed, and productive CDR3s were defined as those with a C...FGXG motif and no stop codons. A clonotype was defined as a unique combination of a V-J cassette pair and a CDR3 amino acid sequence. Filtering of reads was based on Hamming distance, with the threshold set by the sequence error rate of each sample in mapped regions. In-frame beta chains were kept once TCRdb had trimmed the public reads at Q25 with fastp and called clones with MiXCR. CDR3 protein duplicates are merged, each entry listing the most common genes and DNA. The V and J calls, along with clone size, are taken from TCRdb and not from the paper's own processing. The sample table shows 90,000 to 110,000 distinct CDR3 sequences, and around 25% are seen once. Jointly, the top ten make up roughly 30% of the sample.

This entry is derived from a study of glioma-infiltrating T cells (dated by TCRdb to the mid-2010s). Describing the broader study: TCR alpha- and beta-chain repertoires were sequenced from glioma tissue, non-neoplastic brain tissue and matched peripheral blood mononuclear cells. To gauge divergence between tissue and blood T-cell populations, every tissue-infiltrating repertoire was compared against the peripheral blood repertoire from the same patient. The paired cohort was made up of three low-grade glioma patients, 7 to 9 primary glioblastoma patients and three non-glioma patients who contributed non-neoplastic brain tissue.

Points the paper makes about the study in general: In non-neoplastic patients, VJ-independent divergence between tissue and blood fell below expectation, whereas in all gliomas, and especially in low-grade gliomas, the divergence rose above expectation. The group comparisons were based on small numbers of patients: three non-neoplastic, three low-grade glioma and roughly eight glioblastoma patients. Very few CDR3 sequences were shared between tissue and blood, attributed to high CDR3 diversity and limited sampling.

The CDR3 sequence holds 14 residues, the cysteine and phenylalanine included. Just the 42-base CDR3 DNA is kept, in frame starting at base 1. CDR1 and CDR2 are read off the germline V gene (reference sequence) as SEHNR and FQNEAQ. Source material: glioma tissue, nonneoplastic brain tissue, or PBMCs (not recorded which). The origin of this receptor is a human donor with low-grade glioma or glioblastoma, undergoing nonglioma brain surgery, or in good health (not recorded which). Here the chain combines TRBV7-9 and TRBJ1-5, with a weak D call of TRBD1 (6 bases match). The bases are TGTGCCAGCAGCTTGGGAGGGGACAATCAGCTCCAGCATTTT. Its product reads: CASSLGGDNQLQHF.